This TCR beta chain was recovered during a study of control samples from healthy donors and cancer patients. TCRdb keeps only in-frame clones here, not all; method: immunoSEQ multiplex PCR. The sample consists of roughly 130,000 clones, roughly 91% of them appearing once. The CDR3 spans 14 residues. CDR1 is SGHTA and CDR2 is FQGNSA in the germline V gene. Between the trimmed V and J ends, which lost 1 base and 0 bases, there was a span of 5 bases. Sequencing was performed on PBMCs. The V and J genes are TRBV7-2 and TRBJ2-3; no reliable D call. The receptor was derived from a man in his fifties with head and neck cancer. The CDR3 here is CASSLGQSTDTQYF. CDR3 DNA sequence: TGTGCCAGCAGCTTAGGGCAGAGCACAGATACGCAGTATTTT.